This entry lists 15 T cell receptor beta chains sequenced from one sample in a study of shared clonotypes between healthy human individuals. Sequenced by immunoSEQ multiplex PCR; TCRdb stores in-frame clones only, minus some. Counted here are over a million clones, approximately 80% occurring once; the ten biggest clones make up about 0.52%. Sequencing was performed on memory CD4+ T cells from PBMCs. Sample subset: CD45RA-negative fraction. The receptor set was obtained from a man aged 18 to 29 in good health. Some clones in this sample may be carry-over from other donors' samples.

This chain connects TRBV6-1 to TRBJ2-7, with 8 bases aligning to TRBD2. Germline trimming cut 6 bases from V and 3 bases from J; bases unmatched to any gene: 4. Germline lookup yields CDR1 MNHNS and CDR2 SASEGT. The CDR3 sequence is 13 residues long. CDR3: CASRRGAVYEQYF. The CDR3 bases are TGTGCCAGCAGGCGGGGGGCGGTCTACGAGCAGTACTTC.

This clone came up a few times. This specimen includes other DNA sequences encoding the same CDR3. The V call is TRBV5-1, the J call TRBJ2-1; D not resolved. The germline V and J ends were trimmed by 0 bases and 0 bases, with 4 bases remaining between them. The CDR3 has 14 residues. Germline values: CDR1 SGHRS, CDR2 YFSETQ. The CDR3 coding sequence is TGCGCCAGCAGCTTGGAGGCCTCCTACAATGAGCAGTTCTTC. Its translation is CASSLEASYNEQFF.

The J gene is TRBJ1-4, the V gene TRBV6-5; D gene uncertain. The CDR3 consists of 15 residues. V was trimmed by 6 bases and J by 6 bases, leaving 17 bases between them. Germline CDR1 MNHEY, CDR2 SVGAGI. The DNA of the CDR3 is TGTGCCAGCAGCCGCCGGCGGATCGGAGATGAAAAACTGTTTTTT. This gives the protein CASSRRRIGDEKLFF.

The chain joins TRBV6-1 to TRBJ1-1; tentative D call: TRBD1 (5 bases). CDR3 length equals 15 residues. V was clipped by 8 bases and J by 1 base, with 17 bases between them. Germline V gene data show CDR1 as MNHNS and CDR2 as SASEGT. The CDR3 is CASSQGQAKNTEAFF. For the CDR3, the DNA is TGTGCCAGCTCTCAGGGTCAGGCCAAGAACACTGAAGCTTTCTTT.

CDR3 bases: TGTGCCAGCAGCTTATTGGGCGGCGGGAGTTACTACGAGCAGTACTTC. Its translation: CASSLLGGGSYYEQYF. The chain has TRBV7-2 and TRBJ2-7; the match to TRBD2 covers 7 bases. Germline CDR1 is SGHTA and CDR2 is FQGNSA. With V trimmed by 2 bases and J by 3 bases, 10 bases remained unmatched. The CDR3 spans 16 residues.

This clone showed up many times. V is TRBV27 and J is TRBJ1-2, with D possibly matching TRBD1 (6 bases). The CDR3 has 14 amino acids. From germline, CDR1 is MNHEY and CDR2 SMNVEV (reference sequence). Trimming shortened V by 0 bases and J by 2 bases, and 7 bases separated the two germline ends. CDR3 sequence: CASSLSQGNYGYTF. The DNA of the CDR3 is TGTGCCAGCAGTTTATCCCAGGGGAACTATGGCTACACCTTC.

This clone showed up just a few times. This chain connects TRBV10-2 to TRBJ2-1, with unresolved D. V was shortened by 2 bases and J by 4 bases, with 3 bases between the two germline ends. Germline values: CDR1 WSHSY, CDR2 SAAADI. This CDR3 comprises 12 residues. The CDR3 protein is CASSEQYNEQFF. The CDR3 DNA reads as TGCGCCAGCAGTGAGCAATACAATGAGCAGTTCTTC.

The chain employs TRBV14 and TRBJ2-3, with TRBD2 as a possible D gene (5 bases). The V gene lost 4 bases and the J gene lost 7 bases, with 18 bases spanning the gap. The CDR3 covers 15 residues. The germline CDR1 and CDR2 sequences are SGHDN and FVKESK. CDR3: CASSPLVGVGNTQYF. The CDR3 DNA sequence: TGTGCCAGCAGCCCCCTGGTGGGAGTGGGGAATACGCAGTATTTT. The whole variable domain, remainder taken from reference TRBV14 and TRBJ2-3, is EAGVTQFPSHSVIEKGQTVTLRCDPISGHDNLYWYRRVMGKEIKFLLHFVKESKQDESGMPNNRFLAERTGGTYSTLKVQPAELEDSGVYFCASSPLVGVGNTQYFGPGTRLTVL.

The chain is built from TRBV6-6 and TRBJ2-7; TRBD1 matches 8 bases. The V gene's germline CDR1 is MNHNY and CDR2 SVGAGI (reference sequence). V lost 1 base, J lost 2 bases, and 7 bases stayed unmatched. The CDR3 extends over 16 amino acids. In nucleotides, the CDR3 is TGTGCCAGCAGTTACTTAGCGAGACAGGGGACCTACGAGCAGTACTTC. Protein sequence: CASSYLARQGTYEQYF.

This clone turned up a few times. V is TRBV7-8 and J is TRBJ2-7, with 8 bases matching TRBD2. The CDR3 has 15 residues. The V gene end was trimmed by 1 base and the J gene end by 1 base; junction bases not matched to a gene: 3. The germline gives CDR1 SGHVS, CDR2 FQNEAQ. The CDR3 protein is CASSLEASGSYEQYF. The CDR3 nucleotides are TGTGCCAGCAGCTTAGAGGCTAGCGGGTCCTACGAGCAGTACTTC.

The chain combines TRBV9 with TRBJ2-5; TRBD2 aligns across 9 bases. The CDR3 extends over 16 amino acids. V lost 4 bases, J lost 4 bases, and 11 bases stayed unmatched. Germline V lookup: CDR1 SGDLS, CDR2 YYNGEE. The CDR3 DNA reads TGTGCCAGCAGCCGTGGGGTAGGAGCGGGAGGAGAGACCCAGTACTTC. Translation gives CASSRGVGAGGETQYF.

The V and J genes are TRBV5-1 and TRBJ2-3; D not certain. The germline V gene has CDR1 SGHRS and CDR2 YFSETQ. V was clipped by 0 bases and J by 3 bases, with 14 bases between them. This CDR3 has 16 amino acids. The CDR3 loop reads CASSLGAQAGTDTQYF. CDR3 DNA sequence: TGCGCCAGCAGCTTGGGTGCTCAGGCTGGGACAGATACGCAGTATTTT.

This rearrangement joins TRBV7-2 to TRBJ1-1; D uncertain. Germline V gives CDR1 SGHTA, CDR2 FQGNSA. This CDR3 contains 13 residues. The V end lost 2 bases, the J end lost 1 base, and 5 bases lay between the germline ends. CDR3 bases: TGTGCCAGCAGCTTAACGGAGAACACTGAAGCTTTCTTT. Its protein is CASSLTENTEAFF.

This clone was seen just once. The J gene is TRBJ2-1, the V gene TRBV2; the match to TRBD2 covers 11 bases. The CDR3 has 15 residues. Germline V gene data show CDR1 as SNHLY and CDR2 as FYNNEI. V gave up 8 bases and J gave up 4 bases; unmatched junction bases: 7. This CDR3 reads CASPGLADPYNEQFF. DNA of the CDR3: TGTGCCAGCCCGGGACTAGCGGATCCGTACAATGAGCAGTTCTTC.

To note about this clone: At the DNA level, this CDR3 is encoded by other sequences in the same sample as well. The chain links TRBV15 to TRBJ1-2; possible D gene TRBD1, 5 bases. This CDR3 spans 13 amino acids. Between the trimmed V and J ends, which lost 0 bases and 5 bases, there was a span of 7 bases. Looked up from germline, CDR1 is LNHNV and CDR2 is YYDKDF (reference sequence). The CDR3 DNA reads as TGTGCCACCAGCAGAGATGGGGGATATGGCTACACCTTC. It is translated as CATSRDGGYGYTF.